This passage covers 9 T cell receptor beta chains from one sample sequenced in a study of blood T cell repertoires in COVID-19. Here immunoSEQ multiplex PCR was the method, and the copy in TCRdb shows in-frame clones only, minus some. The sample has around 260,000 clones, around nine tenths seen once. Input material: peripheral blood. The receptors were gathered from a woman aged 40 to 50 who had recovered from COVID-19.

This rearrangement joins TRBV5-6 to TRBJ2-7, with 10 bases matching TRBD2. Germline V gene lookup returns CDR1 SGHDT and CDR2 YYEEEE. Trimming at V came to 7 bases and at J to 2 bases, leaving 6 bases not matched to a gene. This CDR3 comprises 14 residues. In nucleotides, the CDR3 is TGTGCCAGCGGGCAGCGGGAGGGCCCCTACGAGCAGTACTTC. As protein: CASGQREGPYEQYF. The full variable domain, rest sourced from reference TRBV5-6 and TRBJ2-7, is DAGVTQSPTHLIKTRGQQVTLRCSPKSGHDTVSWYQQALGQGPQFIFQYYEEEERQRGNFPDRFSGHQFPNYSSELNVNALLLGDSALYLCASGQREGPYEQYFGPGTRLTVT.

The chain combines TRBV6-5 with TRBJ2-2; D unresolved. Trimming removed 3 bases from V and 1 base from J, with 6 bases in between. The CDR3 spans 14 residues. CDR1 is MNHEY and CDR2 is SVGAGI in the germline V gene. The CDR3 spells CASSYEVNTGELFF. CDR3 sequence (DNA): TGTGCCAGCAGTTATGAGGTGAACACCGGGGAGCTGTTTTTT.

CDR3 sequence: CASRDRGRREQYF. In DNA, the CDR3 is TGTGCCAGCAGGGACAGGGGGCGAAGAGAGCAGTACTTC. J is TRBJ2-7 and V is TRBV2; TRBD1 agrees at 11 bases. CDR1 SNHLY and CDR2 FYNNEI come from the germline V gene. This CDR3 is 13 amino acids long. With 6 bases clipped from V and 7 bases from J, the junction kept 5 bases outside the gene matches.

V gene TRBV27 combines with J gene TRBJ2-6; D call uncertain. Germline CDR1 MNHEY, CDR2 SMNVEV (reference sequence). The CDR3 is made up of 15 amino acids. Trimming shortened V by 5 bases and J by 0 bases, and 8 bases separated the two germline ends. The CDR3 loop is CASSGSGSGANVLTF. DNA for the CDR3: TGTGCCAGCAGTGGATCGGGCTCTGGGGCCAACGTCCTGACTTTC.

CDR3 bases: TGTGCCAGCGTACCAAGCCCGGGTCCCGCCTATGGCTACACCTTC. This gives the protein CASVPSPGPAYGYTF. The chain couples TRBV6-5 to TRBJ1-2; D unclear. The V gene's germline CDR1 is MNHEY and CDR2 SVGAGI. Trimming removed 8 bases from V and 4 bases from J, with 20 bases in between. This CDR3 is 15 amino acids long.

The rearrangement links TRBV5-1 to TRBJ2-3; possible D gene TRBD1, 6 bases. The ends were cut back, 3 bases at V and 3 bases at J, with 17 bases in the middle. This CDR3 contains 16 residues. Germline-derived CDR1 and CDR2 are SGHRS and YFSETQ. The CDR3 nucleotides read TGCGCCAGCAGCTGGGGGCGGACCATGGGGACAGATACGCAGTATTTT. Protein sequence: CASSWGRTMGTDTQYF.

V usage is TRBV5-4 and J usage is TRBJ1-2; 10 positions match TRBD1. Germline CDR1 and CDR2: SGHNT and YYREEE (reference sequence). CDR3 length: 15 amino acids. V was pared by 4 bases and J by 1 base, with 4 bases of the junction left unmatched. The CDR3 bases are TGTGCCAGCAGCCTCGGGACAGGGGTTAACTATGGCTACACCTTC. Translating gives CASSLGTGVNYGYTF.

The J gene is TRBJ1-2, the V gene TRBV12-3 or TRBV12-4; the D gene is possibly TRBD1 (5 bases). This CDR3 is built from 12 residues. Trimming pared 1 base from V and 8 bases from J, leaving 8 bases between. This chain's CDR3 is CASSLGGRGYTF. The DNA of the CDR3 is TGTGCCAGCAGTTTAGGGGGCCGGGGCTACACCTTC.

V and J are TRBV6-5 and TRBJ2-1; the D gene is possibly TRBD2 (6 bases). V shed 4 bases and J shed 6 bases, with 16 bases lying between them. Germline V gene data show CDR1 as MNHEY and CDR2 as SVGAGI. The CDR3 totals 15 residues. The CDR3 sequence: CASSFGSGAVNEQFF. For the CDR3, the DNA is TGTGCCAGCAGTTTTGGTTCGGGAGCGGTCAATGAGCAGTTCTTC.